This T cell receptor beta chain was documented in a study of CD8 T cells in Susac syndrome (dated by TCRdb to about 2019). At the level of the whole study: Whether CD8+ T cell activation and differentiation in Susac syndrome was antigen driven was tested using repertoire sequencing. The study compared CD8+ T cell repertoire clonality among eleven to twelve healthy donors, roughly 14 Susac syndrome patients and fewer than 19 multiple sclerosis patients. General conclusions and limits of the study: The study acknowledged that relatively few individuals were included in the TCR sequencing and HLA analysis.

High-throughput TCR beta sequencing profiled peripheral blood CD8+ and CD4+ T cells from healthy donors, Susac syndrome patients and multiple sclerosis patients. Multiple sclerosis controls were treatment-naive patients with stable or active relapsing-remitting disease fulfilling revised McDonald criteria. Bulk CD8+ and CD4+ T cells were purified magnetically by negative isolation, whereas CD8+ TEMRA cells were enriched by FACS. Blood was collected in EDTA tubes and processed within 24 hours, with PBMCs isolated through density gradient centrifugation. PBMCs intended for TCR sequencing were frozen in liquid nitrogen and were later thawed in a 37 degrees C water bath. The sorted or isolated CD4+, CD8+ and CD8+ TEMRA cells had a purity of 90% or higher. In its sample, this clonotype was seen once. No cognate antigen has been identified for it. Per-base qualities were not stored, and no clone one base away is much larger. A single read makes a weak case.

In the germline V gene, CDR1 corresponds to MNHNS and CDR2 to SASEGT. The CDR3, cysteine through phenylalanine, is 18 amino acids long. The only DNA kept is the CDR3, 54 bases in frame from the first base. Trimming removed 4 bases from V and 0 bases from J; the gene matches leave 5 bases unexplained. RNA was extracted using the RNeasy kit, and about 0.45 to 1 ug of the RNA was reverse transcribed with random hexamers. The immunoSEQ multiplex PCR assay, covering 54 Vbeta and 13 Jbeta segments, was used to amplify TCR beta CDR3 regions. PCR amplification bias was corrected using a synthetic template baseline for primer optimization and computational correction. The original methods were these. Reads were annotated to V, D and J genes according to IMGT and were analyzed with immunoSEQ Analyzer, with only productive sequences retained. Clonality was calculated as one minus the Shannon entropy normalized by log2 of the number of productive unique sequences. For each patient and control, public and private clones were evaluated among the 100 most prevalent clones. Susac-specific clones were defined as absent from healthy and MS cohorts, around 970 published viral clones and other ImmuneACCESS disease sequences. TCRdb reran the public reads through fastp at Q25 and MiXCR, keeping productive beta chains. Duplicate CDR3 protein sequences are folded into a single record with the most common DNA and genes. The V and J calls, along with clone size, are taken from TCRdb and not from the paper's own processing. The sample yields about 280,000 distinct CDR3 sequences; around 84% were counted once. Approximately 0.11% of the sample rests with the top ten.

This clonotype was sampled from a human donor with multiple sclerosis. Recombination linked TRBV6-1 to TRBJ2-1; TRBD2 matches 14 bases in the middle. The material sequenced was CD8+ T cells from PBMCs. The DNA is as follows: TGTGCCAGCAGTGCCCTGGGACTAGCGGGAGTCTCCTACAATGAGCAGTTCTTC. Its translation is CASSALGLAGVSYNEQFF.